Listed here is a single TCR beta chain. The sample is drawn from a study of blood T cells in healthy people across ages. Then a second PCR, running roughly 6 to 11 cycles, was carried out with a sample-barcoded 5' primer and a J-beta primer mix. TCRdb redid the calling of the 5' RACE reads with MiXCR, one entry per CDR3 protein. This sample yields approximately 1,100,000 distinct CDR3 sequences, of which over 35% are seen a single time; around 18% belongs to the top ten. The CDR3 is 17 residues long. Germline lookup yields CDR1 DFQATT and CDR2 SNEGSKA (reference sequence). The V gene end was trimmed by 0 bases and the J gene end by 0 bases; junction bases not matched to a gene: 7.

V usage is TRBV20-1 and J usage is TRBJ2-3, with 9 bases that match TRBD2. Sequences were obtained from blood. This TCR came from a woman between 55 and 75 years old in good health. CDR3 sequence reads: CSARDLPLAGSTDTQYF. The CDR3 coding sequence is TGCAGTGCTAGAGATCTCCCGCTAGCGGGGAGCACAGATACGCAGTATTTT.